Each of the 5 T cell receptor beta chains below was sequenced from the same sample in a study of shared clonotypes between healthy human individuals. Clones were sequenced by immunoSEQ multiplex PCR, and TCRdb holds only the in-frame ones, with some missing. The sample shows around 1,000,000 clones, 70% to 85% of them seen only once. Sequences were obtained from memory CD4+ T cells from PBMCs. The subset is: CD45RA-negative fraction. These receptors were obtained from a man in his late teens or twenties in good health. Some clones in this sample may be carry-over from other donors' samples.

This sequence joins TRBV18 and TRBJ1-1; D is undetermined. CDR3 size: 14 residues. Germline CDR1 reads KGHSH; CDR2 reads LQKENI. Deletions cut 3 bases from V and 1 base from J, with 9 bases between. CDR3 DNA: TGTGCCAGCTCACCGACGTCAGGGAACACTGAAGCTTTCTTT. The encoded protein is CASSPTSGNTEAFF.

V and J are TRBV5-6 and TRBJ2-7; 7 bases are shared with TRBD1. In germline, CDR1 is SGHDT, CDR2 YYEEEE. The CDR3 loop spans 14 amino acids. Trimming at V came to 5 bases and at J to 3 bases, leaving 8 bases not matched to a gene. The chain's CDR3 is CASRSIDRDYEQYF. In nucleotides, the CDR3 is TGTGCCAGCAGATCGATTGACAGGGACTACGAGCAGTACTTC. The entire variable domain, with the rest obtained from reference TRBV5-6 and TRBJ2-7, is as follows: DAGVTQSPTHLIKTRGQQVTLRCSPKSGHDTVSWYQQALGQGPQFIFQYYEEEERQRGNFPDRFSGHQFPNYSSELNVNALLLGDSALYLCASRSIDRDYEQYFGPGTRLTVT.

The chain carries TRBV2 and TRBJ2-5, with TRBD1 matching 8 bases. This CDR3 has 15 residues. Germline V gene sequence: CDR1 SNHLY, CDR2 FYNNEI. The trim removed 6 bases at V and 4 bases at J, leaving 10 bases unmatched. The CDR3 sequence is CASRDVPRGRETQYF. The CDR3 DNA reads TGTGCCAGCAGAGACGTACCCAGGGGGCGAGAGACCCAGTACTTC.

This clone has more than one count but fewer than ten. The J gene is TRBJ2-7, the V gene TRBV6-6; the match to TRBD1 covers 7 bases. This CDR3 is built from 14 residues. The germline V gene has CDR1 MNHNY and CDR2 SVGAGI (reference sequence). The trim removed 6 bases at V and 3 bases at J, leaving 8 bases unmatched. The CDR3 reads CASRSGTVLYEQYF. CDR3 DNA: TGTGCCAGCAGGTCCGGGACAGTCCTCTACGAGCAGTACTTC.

Concerning this clone: The same CDR3 is also encoded by other DNA sequences in this sample. CDR3 DNA sequence: TGTGCCAGCAGTTTGGCGGGGGGCTCCTACGAGCAGTACTTC. Translation: CASSLAGGSYEQYF. The V and J genes are TRBV7-9 and TRBJ2-7; 8 bases agree with TRBD2. The CDR3 sequence is 14 residues long. Per the germline V gene, CDR1 is SEHNR and CDR2 is FQNEAQ (reference sequence). J lost 0 bases, V lost 6 bases, and 4 bases had no gene match.